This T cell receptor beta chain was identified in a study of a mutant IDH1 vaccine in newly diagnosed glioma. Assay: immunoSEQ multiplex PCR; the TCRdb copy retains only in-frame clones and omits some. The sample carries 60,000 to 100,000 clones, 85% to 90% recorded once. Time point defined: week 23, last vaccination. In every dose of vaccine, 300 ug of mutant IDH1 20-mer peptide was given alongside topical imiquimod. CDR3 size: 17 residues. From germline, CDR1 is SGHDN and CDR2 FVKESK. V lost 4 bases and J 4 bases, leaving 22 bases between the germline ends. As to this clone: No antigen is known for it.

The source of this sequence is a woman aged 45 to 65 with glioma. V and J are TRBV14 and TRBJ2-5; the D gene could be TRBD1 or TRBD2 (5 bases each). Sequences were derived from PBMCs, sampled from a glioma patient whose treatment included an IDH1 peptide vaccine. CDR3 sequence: CASSPLVGSSGRETQYF. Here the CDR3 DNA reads TGTGCCAGCAGCCCCCTGGTTGGTAGTTCGGGACGAGAGACCCAGTACTTC. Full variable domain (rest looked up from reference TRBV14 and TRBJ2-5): EAGVTQFPSHSVIEKGQTVTLRCDPISGHDNLYWYRRVMGKEIKFLLHFVKESKQDESGMPNNRFLAERTGGTYSTLKVQPAELEDSGVYFCASSPLVGSSGRETQYFGPGTRLLVL.